This TCR beta chain was sequenced during a study of T-cell memory formation after mild COVID-19. Background on the study: TCR clustering was largely donor specific. Study results and limitations: For contracting clones, CD4+ ones sat mainly in CM and EM, CD8+ in EMRA.

On this clonotype: What it binds is not known.

Germline V gene data show CDR1 as SGHRS and CDR2 as YFSETQ. V lost 9 bases and J lost 0, with 14 bases in between. The CDR3 loop spans 14 amino acids. Constant-segment primers were used for 5'RACE, and the resulting TCR alpha and TCR beta cDNA libraries carried sample barcodes and UMIs. TCRdb called the 5' RACE reads again in MiXCR, with one record for every CDR3 protein. The sample lists 200,000 to 300,000 distinct CDR3 sequences, 16% seen once, with 20% to 25% in the top ten. V is TRBV5-1 and J is TRBJ2-3, with a weak D call TRBD1 (5 bases). The sample comprised PBMCs or a T cell subset sorted from them (not recorded which). The sequence derives from a young man who had mild COVID-19 (a few samples of this study predate the infection). Cell type and time point are not known. This chain's CDR3 is CATQPAGSTDTQYF. The DNA for the CDR3 is TGCGCCACCCAGCCTGCAGGGAGCACAGATACGCAGTATTTT.